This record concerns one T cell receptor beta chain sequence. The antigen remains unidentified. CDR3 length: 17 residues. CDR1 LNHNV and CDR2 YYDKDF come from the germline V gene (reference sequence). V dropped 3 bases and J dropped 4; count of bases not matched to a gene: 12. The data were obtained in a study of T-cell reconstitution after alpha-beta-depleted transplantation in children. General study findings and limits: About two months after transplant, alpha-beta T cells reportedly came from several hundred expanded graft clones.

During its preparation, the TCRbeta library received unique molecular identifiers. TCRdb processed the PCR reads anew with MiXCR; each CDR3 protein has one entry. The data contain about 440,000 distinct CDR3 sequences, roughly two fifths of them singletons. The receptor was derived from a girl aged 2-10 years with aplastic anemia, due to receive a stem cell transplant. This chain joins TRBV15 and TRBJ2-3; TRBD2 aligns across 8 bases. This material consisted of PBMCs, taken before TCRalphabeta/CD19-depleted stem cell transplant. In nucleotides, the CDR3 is TGTGCCACCAGCAGGGAACTAGCGGTAGAGGGCTCAGATACGCAGTATTTT. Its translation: CATSRELAVEGSDTQYF.